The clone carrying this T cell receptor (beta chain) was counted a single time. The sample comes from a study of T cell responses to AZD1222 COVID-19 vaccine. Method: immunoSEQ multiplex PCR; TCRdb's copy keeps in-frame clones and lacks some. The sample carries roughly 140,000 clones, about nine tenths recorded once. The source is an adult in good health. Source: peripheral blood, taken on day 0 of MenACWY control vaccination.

This chain's CDR3 is CASSQGGVETQYF. CDR3 in DNA: TGTGCCAGCAGCCAAGGCGGAGTGGAGACCCAGTACTTC. V is TRBV14 and J is TRBJ2-5; unclear D gene. Per germline, CDR1 SGHDN and CDR2 FVKESK. This CDR3 region has 13 residues. The germline V and J ends were trimmed by 1 base and 5 bases, with 8 bases remaining between them.